This T cell receptor (beta chain) came from a study of shared clonotypes between healthy human individuals. Study-wide results and limits: Against clonotypes common to all four donors, non-shared ones had lower generation probabilities. Richness estimates generally favored naive over memory subsets.

Only in-frame clones appear in the TCRdb table, and some are missing; sequencing was by immunoSEQ multiplex PCR. The repertoire includes under 350,000 clones, around 86% of them detected once, and 16% sits in the top ten. Germline CDR1 is SGHKS and CDR2 is YYEKEE (reference sequence). V lost 2 bases and J lost 10; bases outside the gene matches: 8. The CDR3 extends over 14 amino acids. The table lists this clone with a count of one. Its cognate antigen is unknown. V and J are TRBV5-5 and TRBJ2-2, with TRBD1 matching 7 bases. This TCR was sampled from a man between 18 and 29 years old in good health. What was sequenced was memory CD8+ T cells sorted from blood. The subset is: CD45RO+ cells pooled with CCR7-negative TemRA cells. In nucleotides, the CDR3 is TGTGCCAGCAGCTTAGTAGGGGGCCATAAGGAGCTGTTTTTT. Translated, it gives CASSLVGGHKELFF.